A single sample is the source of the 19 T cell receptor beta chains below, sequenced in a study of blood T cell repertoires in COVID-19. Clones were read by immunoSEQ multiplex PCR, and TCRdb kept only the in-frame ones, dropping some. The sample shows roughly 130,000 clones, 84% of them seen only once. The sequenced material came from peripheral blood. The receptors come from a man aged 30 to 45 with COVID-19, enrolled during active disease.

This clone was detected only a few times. CDR3 in amino acids: CASSQGRGDNQPQHF. CDR3 nucleotides: TGTGCCAGCAGCCAAGGGCGGGGAGACAATCAGCCCCAGCATTTT. J is TRBJ1-5 and V is TRBV7-6; D is unclear. The germline V and J ends were trimmed by 5 bases and 3 bases, with 14 bases remaining between them. CDR1 and CDR2 (germline): SGHVS, FNYEAQ. This CDR3 has 15 residues. Full variable domain (outside the CDR3, taken from reference TRBV7-6 and TRBJ1-5): GAGVSQSPRYKVTKRGQDVALRCDPISGHVSLYWYRQALGQGPEFLTYFNYEAQQDKSGLPNDRFSAERPEGSISTLTIQRTEQRDSAMYRCASSQGRGDNQPQHFGDGTRLSIL.

The DNA for the CDR3 is TGTGCCAGCAGTGAGGGCGGGAGGGGCCACGAGCAGTACTTC. Its translation: CASSEGGRGHEQYF. This chain connects TRBV2 to TRBJ2-7; TRBD2 agrees at 9 bases. This CDR3 spans 14 amino acids. V trimming: 3 bases; J trimming: 5 bases; junction bases outside the gene matches: 5. The germline V gene encodes CDR1 SNHLY and CDR2 FYNNEI.

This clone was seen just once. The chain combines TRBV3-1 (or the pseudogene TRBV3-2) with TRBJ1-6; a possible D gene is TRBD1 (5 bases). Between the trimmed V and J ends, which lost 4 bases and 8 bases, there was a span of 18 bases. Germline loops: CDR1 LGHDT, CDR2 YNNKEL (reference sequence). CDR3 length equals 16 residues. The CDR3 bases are TGTGCCAGCAGCCCCGGTTCTTCAAGGGGCGATTCACCCCTCCACTTT. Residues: CASSPGSSRGDSPLHF.

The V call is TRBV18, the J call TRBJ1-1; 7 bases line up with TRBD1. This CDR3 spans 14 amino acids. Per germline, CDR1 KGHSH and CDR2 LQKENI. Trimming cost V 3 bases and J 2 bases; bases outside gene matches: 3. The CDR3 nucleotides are TGTGCCAGCTCACCGGGACAGCTTAACACTGAAGCTTTCTTT. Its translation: CASSPGQLNTEAFF.

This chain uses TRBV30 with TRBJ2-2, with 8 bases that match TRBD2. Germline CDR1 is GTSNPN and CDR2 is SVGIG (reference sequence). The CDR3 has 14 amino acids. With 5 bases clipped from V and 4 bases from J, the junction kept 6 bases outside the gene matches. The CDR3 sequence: CAWGKGTSTGELFF. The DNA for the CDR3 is TGTGCCTGGGGAAAGGGGACTAGCACCGGGGAGCTGTTTTTT.

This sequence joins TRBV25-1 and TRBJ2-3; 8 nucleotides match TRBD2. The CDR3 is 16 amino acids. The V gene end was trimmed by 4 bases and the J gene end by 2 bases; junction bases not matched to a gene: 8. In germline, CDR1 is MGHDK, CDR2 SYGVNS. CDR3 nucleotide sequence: TGTGCCAGCAGTGTACTAGCGGAGAAGAACACAGATACGCAGTATTTT. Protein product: CASSVLAEKNTDTQYF.

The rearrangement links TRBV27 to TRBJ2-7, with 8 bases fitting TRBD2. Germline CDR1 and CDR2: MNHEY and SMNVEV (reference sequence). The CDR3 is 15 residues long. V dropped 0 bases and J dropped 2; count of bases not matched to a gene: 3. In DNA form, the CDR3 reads TGTGCCAGCAGTTTATCCGCGGGAGGAACCTACGAGCAGTACTTC. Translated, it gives CASSLSAGGTYEQYF.

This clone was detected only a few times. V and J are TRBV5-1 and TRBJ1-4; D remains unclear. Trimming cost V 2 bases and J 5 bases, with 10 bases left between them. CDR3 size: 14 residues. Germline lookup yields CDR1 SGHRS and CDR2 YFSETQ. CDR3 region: CASSFAGSNEKLFF. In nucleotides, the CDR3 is TGCGCCAGCAGCTTCGCAGGCTCCAATGAAAAACTGTTTTTT.

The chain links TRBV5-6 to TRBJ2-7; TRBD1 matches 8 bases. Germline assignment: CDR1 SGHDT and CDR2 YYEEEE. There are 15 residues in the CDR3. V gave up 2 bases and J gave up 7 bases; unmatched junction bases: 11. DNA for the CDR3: TGTGCCAGCAGCTTTTTGGACAGGGAACGTGGGGAGCAGTACTTC. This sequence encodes CASSFLDRERGEQYF.

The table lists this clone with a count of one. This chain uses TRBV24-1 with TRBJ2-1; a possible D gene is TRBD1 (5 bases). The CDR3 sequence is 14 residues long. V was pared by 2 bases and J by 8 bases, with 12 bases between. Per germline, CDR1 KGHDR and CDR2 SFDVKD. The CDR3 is CATSDYQGNDEQFF. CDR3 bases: TGTGCCACCAGTGATTATCAGGGTAACGATGAGCAGTTCTTC.

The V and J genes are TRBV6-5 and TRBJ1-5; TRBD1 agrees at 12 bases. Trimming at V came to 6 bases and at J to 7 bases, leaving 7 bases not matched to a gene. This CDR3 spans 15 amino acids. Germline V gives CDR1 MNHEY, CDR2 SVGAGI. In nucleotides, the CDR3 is TGTGCCAGCAGCTCCGGGACAGGGGGCTCACAGCCCCAGCATTTT. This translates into CASSSGTGGSQPQHF.

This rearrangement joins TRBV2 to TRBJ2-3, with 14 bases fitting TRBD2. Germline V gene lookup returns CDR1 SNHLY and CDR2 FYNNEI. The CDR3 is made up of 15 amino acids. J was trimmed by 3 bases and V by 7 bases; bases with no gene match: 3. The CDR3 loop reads CASMRTSGRTDTQYF. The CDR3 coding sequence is TGTGCCAGCATGAGGACTAGCGGGAGGACAGATACGCAGTATTTT.

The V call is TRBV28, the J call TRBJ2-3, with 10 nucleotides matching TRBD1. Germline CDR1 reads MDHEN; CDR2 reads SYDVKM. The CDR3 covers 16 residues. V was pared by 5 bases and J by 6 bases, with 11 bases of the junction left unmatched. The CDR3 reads CASSPDRGQGRDTQYF. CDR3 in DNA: TGTGCCAGCAGTCCCGACAGGGGGCAGGGTCGGGATACGCAGTATTTT. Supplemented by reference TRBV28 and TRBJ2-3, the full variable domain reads DVKVTQSSRYLVKRTGEKVFLECVQDMDHENMFWYRQDPGLGLRLIYFSYDVKMKEKGDIPEGYSVSREKKERFSLILESASTNQTSMYLCASSPDRGQGRDTQYFGPGTRLTVL.

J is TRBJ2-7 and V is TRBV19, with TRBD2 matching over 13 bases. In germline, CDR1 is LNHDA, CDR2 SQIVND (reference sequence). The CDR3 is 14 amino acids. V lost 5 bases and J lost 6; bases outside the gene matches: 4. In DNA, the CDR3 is TGTGCCAGTAGTCCCGGGACTAGCGGGACCGAGCAGTACTTC. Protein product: CASSPGTSGTEQYF.

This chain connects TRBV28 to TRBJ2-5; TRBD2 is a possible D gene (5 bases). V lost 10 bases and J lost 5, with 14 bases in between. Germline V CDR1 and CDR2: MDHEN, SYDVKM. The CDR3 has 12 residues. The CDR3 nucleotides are TGTGCCACGGACTCCGAACGGGAGACCCAGTACTTC. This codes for CATDSERETQYF.

DNA of the CDR3: TGCGCCAGCAGCCCCCGACAACCGGGACAGGGCATAAATGGCTACACCTTC. Protein sequence: CASSPRQPGQGINGYTF. The chain carries TRBV5-1 and TRBJ1-2, with 9 bases fitting TRBD1. The CDR3 consists of 17 residues. With 4 bases clipped from V and 6 bases from J, the junction kept 16 bases outside the gene matches. Germline V gene data show CDR1 as SGHRS and CDR2 as YFSETQ. Full variable domain (remainder filled in from reference TRBV5-1 and TRBJ1-2): KAGVTQTPRYLIKTRGQQVTLSCSPISGHRSVSWYQQTPGQGLQFLFEYFSETQRNKGNFPGRFSGRQFSNSRSEMNVSTLELGDSALYLCASSPRQPGQGINGYTFGSGTRLTVV.

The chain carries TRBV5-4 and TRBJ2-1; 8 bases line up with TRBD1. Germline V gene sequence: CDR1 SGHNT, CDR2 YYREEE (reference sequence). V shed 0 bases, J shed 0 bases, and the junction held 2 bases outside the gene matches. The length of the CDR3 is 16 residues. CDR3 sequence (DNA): TGTGCCAGCAGCTTGGGGACAGGGAACTCCTACAATGAGCAGTTCTTC. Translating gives CASSLGTGNSYNEQFF.

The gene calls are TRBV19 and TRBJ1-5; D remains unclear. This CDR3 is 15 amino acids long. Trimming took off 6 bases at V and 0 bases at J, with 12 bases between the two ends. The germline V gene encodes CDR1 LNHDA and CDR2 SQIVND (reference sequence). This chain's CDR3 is CASRWATYSNQPQHF. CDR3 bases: TGTGCCAGTAGATGGGCCACTTATAGCAATCAGCCCCAGCATTTT.

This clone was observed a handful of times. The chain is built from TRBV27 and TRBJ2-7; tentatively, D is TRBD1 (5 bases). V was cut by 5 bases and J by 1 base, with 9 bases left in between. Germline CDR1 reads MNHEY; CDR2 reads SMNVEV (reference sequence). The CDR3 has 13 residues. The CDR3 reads CASSLRQSYEQYF. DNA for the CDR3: TGTGCCAGCAGTCTCCGACAGTCCTACGAGCAGTACTTC.